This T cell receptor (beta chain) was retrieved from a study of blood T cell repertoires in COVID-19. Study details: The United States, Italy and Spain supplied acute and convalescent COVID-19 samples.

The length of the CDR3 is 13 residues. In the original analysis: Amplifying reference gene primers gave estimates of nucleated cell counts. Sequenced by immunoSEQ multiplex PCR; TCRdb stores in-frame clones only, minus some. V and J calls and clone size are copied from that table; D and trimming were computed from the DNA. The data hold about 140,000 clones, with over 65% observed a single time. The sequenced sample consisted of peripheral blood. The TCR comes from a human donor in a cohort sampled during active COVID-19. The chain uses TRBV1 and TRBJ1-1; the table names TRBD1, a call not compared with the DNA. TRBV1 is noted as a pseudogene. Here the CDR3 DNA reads TGCACCAGCAGCCAAGAAAGGGGGTCTGAAGCTTTCTTT. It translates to CTSSQERGSEAFF.